The sequence of this T cell receptor beta chain was determined in a study of cytomegalovirus exposure and HLA in healthy donors. General study findings and limits: The listing of 160 or so TCR beta chains classed them as cytomegalovirus-associated.

This clone was recorded once. What it recognizes is unknown. The data were produced by immunoSEQ multiplex PCR, yet TCRdb's version contains in-frame clones alone and is incomplete. The sample carries more than 250,000 clones, less than 95% recorded once. V was shortened by 8 bases and J by 2 bases, with 16 bases between the two germline ends. Looked up from germline, CDR1 is MNHEY and CDR2 is SVGAGI. The length of the CDR3 is 14 residues. Sequenced sample: PBMCs. The receptor was derived from a woman aged 30 to 39 in good health and CMV-seronegative. The chain uses TRBV6-5 and TRBJ2-7; no reliable D call. CDR3 residues: CASSYGQQTYEQYF. Written as DNA, the CDR3 is TGTGCCAGCTCCTACGGCCAGCAGACCTACGAGCAGTACTTC.